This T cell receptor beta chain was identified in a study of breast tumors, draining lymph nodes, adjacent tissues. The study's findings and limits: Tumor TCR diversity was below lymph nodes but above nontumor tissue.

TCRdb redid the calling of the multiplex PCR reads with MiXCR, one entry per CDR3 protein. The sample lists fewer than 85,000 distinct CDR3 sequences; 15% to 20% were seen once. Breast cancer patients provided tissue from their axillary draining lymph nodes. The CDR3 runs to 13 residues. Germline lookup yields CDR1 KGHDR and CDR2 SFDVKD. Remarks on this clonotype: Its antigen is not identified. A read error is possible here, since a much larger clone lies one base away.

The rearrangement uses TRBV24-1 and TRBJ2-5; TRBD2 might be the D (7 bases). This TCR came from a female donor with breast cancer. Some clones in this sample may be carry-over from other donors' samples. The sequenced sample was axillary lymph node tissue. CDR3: CATRAGEGETRYF. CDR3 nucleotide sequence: TGTGCCACCAGGGCGGGAGAGGGGGAGACCCGGTACTTC.